This is a list of T cell receptor beta chains from one sample in a study of identical twins. TCRdb called the 5' RACE reads again in MiXCR, with one record for every CDR3 protein. The table includes some 270,000 distinct CDR3 sequences, around 8.3% detected once. A further study also used this sample, focusing on yellow fever vaccine responses in identical twins.

Sequenced: CD8+ T cells sorted from blood. The receptors shown here come from a young woman in good health. The CDR3 runs from the conserved cysteine through the conserved F or W. The order of the fields is clone size, V gene, D gene, J gene, CDR3 protein, CDR3 DNA. D genes are given only for firm matches. Clone size is given for some rows only: seen once, a few or many times, or a class if the clone is expanded.

clone size: many
V gene: TRBV6-1
D gene: TRBD1
J gene: TRBJ1-4
CDR3 protein: CASSPGQENEKLFF
CDR3 DNA: TGTGCCAGCAGTCCGGGACAGGAAAATGAAAAACTGTTTTTT

clone size: few
V gene: TRBV19
D gene: NA
J gene: TRBJ2-1
CDR3 protein: CASRAGIRNEQFF
CDR3 DNA: TGTGCCAGTCGCGCGGGGATTCGGAATGAGCAGTTCTTC

clone size: many
V gene: TRBV20-1
D gene: TRBD1
J gene: TRBJ1-5
CDR3 protein: CSALLSGQGEWQPQHF
CDR3 DNA: TGCAGTGCTCTACTATCGGGACAGGGAGAGTGGCAGCCCCAGCATTTT

clone size: NA
V gene: TRBV28
D gene: TRBD1
J gene: TRBJ2-7
CDR3 protein: CASSSSGTGPHYEQYF
CDR3 DNA: TGTGCCAGCAGTTCCTCCGGGACAGGGCCCCACTACGAGCAGTACTTC

clone size: few
V gene: TRBV7-6
D gene: NA
J gene: TRBJ2-1
CDR3 protein: CASSSPRGASVGLGYNEQFF
CDR3 DNA: TGTGCCAGCAGCTCCCCCAGGGGGGCGAGCGTTGGGTTAGGCTACAATGAGCAGTTCTTC

clone size: few
V gene: TRBV20-1
D gene: NA
J gene: TRBJ2-1
CDR3 protein: CSARDLNGGHNEQFF
CDR3 DNA: TGCAGTGCTAGAGATCTCAACGGGGGTCACAATGAGCAGTTCTTC

clone size: few
V gene: TRBV5-6
D gene: TRBD2
J gene: TRBJ2-3
CDR3 protein: CASSLSGRADTQYF
CDR3 DNA: TGTGCCAGCAGCCTGAGCGGGAGAGCAGATACGCAGTATTTT

clone size: few
V gene: TRBV4-3
D gene: NA
J gene: TRBJ1-1
CDR3 protein: CASSQDRGGETNTEAFF
CDR3 DNA: TGCGCCAGCAGCCAAGATCGTGGTGGGGAGACGAACACTGAAGCTTTCTTT

clone size: many
V gene: TRBV27
D gene: TRBD2
J gene: TRBJ2-3
CDR3 protein: CASSLLAGGMTDTQYF
CDR3 DNA: TGTGCCAGCAGTTTATTGGCGGGGGGAATGACAGATACGCAGTATTTT

clone size: few
V gene: TRBV12-3/TRBV12-4
D gene: NA
J gene: TRBJ2-3
CDR3 protein: CASRPTATDTQYF
CDR3 DNA: TGTGCCAGCAGGCCTACAGCCACAGATACGCAGTATTTT

clone size: few
V gene: TRBV3-1
D gene: TRBD2
J gene: TRBJ2-1
CDR3 protein: CASSQDLPSGRYNEQFF
CDR3 DNA: TGTGCCAGCAGCCAAGATCTCCCTAGCGGGAGGTATAATGAGCAGTTCTTC

clone size: few
V gene: TRBV7-9
D gene: TRBD2
J gene: TRBJ2-1
CDR3 protein: CASSLIDSPRGVDEQFF
CDR3 DNA: TGTGCCAGCAGCTTAATCGATAGCCCCCGGGGGGTGGATGAGCAGTTCTTC

clone size: few
V gene: TRBV12-3/TRBV12-4
D gene: TRBD1
J gene: TRBJ2-5
CDR3 protein: CASSGRTGDETQYF
CDR3 DNA: TGTGCCAGCAGTGGGCGGACAGGGGACGAGACCCAGTACTTC

clone size: few
V gene: TRBV6-2/TRBV6-3
D gene: TRBD2
J gene: TRBJ2-3
CDR3 protein: CASGAGTSADTQYF
CDR3 DNA: TGTGCCAGCGGAGCCGGGACTAGCGCAGATACGCAGTATTTT

clone size: few
V gene: TRBV6-1
D gene: NA
J gene: TRBJ2-7
CDR3 protein: CASTGPGPGRGPGPYEQYF
CDR3 DNA: TGTGCCAGCACGGGCCCGGGTCCTGGGAGGGGGCCCGGACCCTACGAGCAGTACTTC

clone size: many
V gene: TRBV5-1
D gene: NA
J gene: TRBJ2-7
CDR3 protein: CASSLAGTGDEQYF
CDR3 DNA: TGCGCCAGCAGCTTGGCTGGGACTGGGGACGAGCAGTACTTC

clone size: many
V gene: TRBV25-1
D gene: NA
J gene: TRBJ2-1
CDR3 protein: CASSEGGWNEQFF
CDR3 DNA: TGTGCCAGCAGTGAAGGTGGCTGGAATGAGCAGTTCTTC

clone size: few
V gene: TRBV11-1
D gene: NA
J gene: TRBJ2-6
CDR3 protein: CASSARVDRIISGANVLTF
CDR3 DNA: TGTGCCAGCAGCGCGAGGGTGGACAGAATAATCTCTGGGGCCAACGTCCTGACTTTC

clone size: many
V gene: TRBV6-2/TRBV6-3
D gene: NA
J gene: TRBJ2-2
CDR3 protein: CASSPTANTGELFF
CDR3 DNA: TGTGCCAGCAGTCCGACAGCGAACACCGGGGAGCTGTTTTTT

clone size: NA
V gene: TRBV7-9
D gene: NA
J gene: TRBJ1-4
CDR3 protein: CASSPIGGRNEKLFF
CDR3 DNA: TGTGCCAGCAGTCCCATCGGGGGAAGAAATGAAAAACTGTTTTTT

clone size: many
V gene: TRBV7-9
D gene: NA
J gene: TRBJ2-5
CDR3 protein: CASNPARVEETQYF
CDR3 DNA: TGTGCCAGCAACCCGGCCCGGGTAGAGGAGACCCAGTACTTC

clone size: NA
V gene: TRBV6-1
D gene: NA
J gene: TRBJ1-1
CDR3 protein: CASSEAHGSAEAFF
CDR3 DNA: TGTGCCAGCAGTGAAGCGCACGGTAGCGCTGAAGCTTTCTTT

clone size: few
V gene: TRBV27
D gene: NA
J gene: TRBJ2-3
CDR3 protein: CASSLKWIGAPPEHDTQYF
CDR3 DNA: TGTGCCAGCAGTTTAAAATGGATTGGGGCACCCCCAGAGCACGATACGCAGTATTTT

clone size: NA
V gene: TRBV11-2
D gene: NA
J gene: TRBJ1-4
CDR3 protein: CASTPGEEKLFF
CDR3 DNA: TGTGCCAGCACCCCGGGGGAGGAAAAACTGTTTTTT